The source of this TCR beta chain is a study of neurological immune-mediated disorders. Specified time point: technical triplicate 2. A total of 2 million PBMCs stored at -80 degrees C provided the unsorted libraries. Germline V lookup: CDR1 SGHDT, CDR2 YYEEEE. The V gene end was trimmed by 4 bases and the J gene end by 1 base; junction bases not matched to a gene: 11. This CDR3 is built from 17 residues. TCRdb re-derived calls from the 5' RACE reads in MiXCR, one entry per CDR3 protein. Here the sample spans around 56,000 distinct CDR3 sequences, more than 20% being singletons. Ten or more counts support this clonotype. Its target is not known. Study-wide results and limits: The greatest TCR clonal expansion occurred in HTLV-1-associated myelopathy and the least in multiple sclerosis, which fell below healthy controls.

The sample comprised PBMCs. The clonotype comes from a man aged 55 to 69 with HTLV-1-associated myelopathy (HAM/TSP). The chain is built from TRBV5-6 and TRBJ2-5; TRBD2 matches 9 bases. The CDR3 loop is CASSLGPPSGAQETQYF. As DNA, the CDR3 is TGTGCCAGCAGCCTGGGGCCGCCTAGCGGGGCCCAAGAGACCCAGTACTTC.